The 12 T cell receptor beta chains listed next were all sequenced from one sample in a study of T cells in Graves' hyperthyroidism and ophthalmopathy (dated by TCRdb to between 2019 and 2020). Library preparation employed multiplex PCR. Sequenced on an Illumina HiSeq 2000. The TCR beta CDR3 regions were amplified from the RNA transcripts. A first-round RT-PCR of the TCR CDR3 used the HTBI primer set with the Qiagen OneStep RT-PCR kit. TCRdb itself trimmed the public reads at Q25 with fastp, ran MiXCR and retained productive beta chains. Every entry covers one CDR3 protein and lists the most common genes and DNA from its rows. Here the sample has under 350,000 distinct CDR3 sequences; around 15% occur a single time. The ten biggest clones cover around 55% of the sample. The sample was blood. Receptor source: a woman aged 55-70 years with Graves' ophthalmopathy.

The table lists this clonotype with many counts. The rearrangement links TRBV18 to TRBJ1-3; D unresolved. Germline V lookup: CDR1 KGHSH, CDR2 LQKENI. V was clipped by 3 bases and J by 8 bases, with 8 bases between them. The CDR3 length is 12 residues. CDR3 DNA sequence: TGTGCCAGCTCACCTATCGGGGACACCATATATTTT. Translating gives CASSPIGDTIYF.

This rearrangement joins TRBV6-1 to TRBJ2-5, with 7 bases aligning to TRBD1. Germline CDR1 reads MNHNS; CDR2 reads SASEGT. The CDR3 is made up of 15 amino acids. The trim removed 5 bases at V and 5 bases at J, leaving 11 bases unmatched. CDR3 sequence (DNA): TGTGCCAGCAGTTACCCGACAGGGTCGGGGGAGACCCAGTACTTC. Translating gives CASSYPTGSGETQYF.

This clonotype was recorded many times. The chain combines TRBV30 with TRBJ1-5, with TRBD1 matching 7 bases. Germline assignment: CDR1 GTSNPN and CDR2 SVGIG (reference sequence). The CDR3 runs to 13 residues. After removal of 4 bases from V and 4 bases from J, the junction contained 4 bases not matched to a gene. The CDR3 loop reads CAWNRGKNQPQHF. In DNA form, the CDR3 reads TGTGCCTGGAACAGGGGAAAGAATCAGCCCCAGCATTTT.

This CDR3 reads CASSVRFTDTQYF. The CDR3 nucleotides are TGTGCCAGCAGTGTAAGATTCACAGATACGCAGTATTTT. The V call is TRBV12-3 or TRBV12-4, the J call TRBJ2-3; D not resolved. This CDR3 is 13 amino acids long. The V and J ends lost 5 bases and 2 bases respectively, with 8 bases between them.

There are many counts of this clonotype. The CDR3 coding sequence is TGTGCCAGCAGTCTACTTTACTGGGACAGGGAGAATGAAAAACTGTTTTTT. Translation gives CASSLLYWDRENEKLFF. The chain couples TRBV6-1 to TRBJ1-4; 9 bases line up with TRBD1. V shed 5 bases, J shed 5 bases, and the junction held 12 bases outside the gene matches. The CDR3 covers 17 residues. Germline assignment: CDR1 MNHNS and CDR2 SASEGT.

This clonotype was seen only a few times. This chain uses TRBV7-7 with TRBJ2-3, with D possibly called TRBD1 or TRBD2 (6 bases each). The CDR3 is made up of 16 amino acids. CDR1 is SSHAT and CDR2 is FNYEAQ in the germline V gene (reference sequence). V shed 3 bases and J shed 4 bases, with 17 bases lying between them. The CDR3 DNA follows: TGTGCCAGCAGCTTTGTTCGGGTCGGGGGCCCAGATACGCAGTATTTT. Translation gives CASSFVRVGGPDTQYF.

This clonotype was seen repeatedly, ten times or more. The chain carries TRBV20-1 and TRBJ2-5; D tentatively fits TRBD1 or TRBD2 (5 bases each). V was cut by 0 bases and J by 1 base, with 9 bases left in between. The CDR3 has 14 amino acids. CDR1 DFQATT and CDR2 SNEGSKA come from the germline V gene (reference sequence). CDR3 in amino acids: CSAREAGSQETQYF. The CDR3 DNA reads TGCAGTGCTAGAGAGGCAGGGAGCCAAGAGACCCAGTACTTC.

The gene calls are TRBV2 and TRBJ2-1; 11 bases are a match to TRBD2. J lost 3 bases, V lost 4 bases, and 5 bases had no gene match. The germline V gene encodes CDR1 SNHLY and CDR2 FYNNEI. There are 16 residues in the CDR3. The CDR3 spells CASSVALAGDYNEQFF. The DNA for the CDR3 is TGTGCCAGCAGTGTAGCACTAGCGGGAGACTACAATGAGCAGTTCTTC.

About this clonotype: It may be a read error: a sequence one base away is much more abundant. The rearrangement links TRBV12-3 or TRBV12-4 to TRBJ2-7; the match to TRBD2 covers 8 bases. The CDR3 runs 14 residues. Trimming took 1 base from V and 7 from J; bases not matched to a gene: 6. The DNA of the CDR3 is TGTGCCAGCAGTTTAGTCACTAGCGGTATTGAGCAGTACTTC. Translated, it gives CASSLVTSGIEQYF.

This clonotype has at least ten counts. The J gene is TRBJ1-5, the V gene TRBV2, with 9 bases fitting TRBD1. J lost 1 base, V lost 4 bases, and 2 bases had no gene match. The CDR3 is made up of 15 amino acids. CDR1 is SNHLY, CDR2 FYNNEI, per germline. The DNA for the CDR3 is TGTGCCAGCAGTGCCGACAGGGGGAGCAATCAGCCCCAGCATTTT. Protein: CASSADRGSNQPQHF.

This clonotype was observed at least ten times. The chain joins TRBV27 to TRBJ2-3; D not certain. Trimming pared 3 bases from V and 2 bases from J, leaving 18 bases between. This CDR3 has 17 residues. CDR1 MNHEY and CDR2 SMNVEV come from the germline V gene (reference sequence). In nucleotides, the CDR3 is TGTGCCAGCAGTTTGAAGTGGATCACCACCCTCACAGATACGCAGTATTTT. This sequence encodes CASSLKWITTLTDTQYF.

This clonotype showed up many times. The J gene is TRBJ1-1, the V gene TRBV5-1; D perhaps matches TRBD1 (5 bases). CDR1 and CDR2 (germline): SGHRS, YFSETQ. V was cut by 0 bases and J by 4 bases, with 10 bases left in between. CDR3 length equals 14 residues. CDR3 sequence: CASSLDGHLTEAFF. The CDR3 bases are TGCGCCAGCAGCTTGGACGGACACCTCACTGAAGCTTTCTTT.